This T cell receptor (beta chain) emerged from a study of T cells in Graves' hyperthyroidism and ophthalmopathy. This clonotype was detected ten times or more. Its antigen is unidentified. Template material for amplifying TCR beta CDR3 regions consisted of RNA transcripts. During a first-round RT-PCR of the TCR CDR3, the HTBI primer set was used. TCRdb re-called the multiplex PCR reads through MiXCR, storing one row per CDR3 protein. The sample lists some 500,000 distinct CDR3 sequences, over 13% seen once, with over 15% in the top ten. CDR1 MDHEN and CDR2 SYDVKM come from the germline V gene. This CDR3 is 13 amino acids long. V lost 7 bases to trimming and J lost 0 bases, with 7 bases between them. Findings of the study overall: Most expanded thyroid clonotypes above 0.001 recurred in blood.

Input material: blood. The sequence was obtained from a woman aged 18-29 years with Graves' hyperthyroidism. V gene TRBV28 combines with J gene TRBJ2-1, with D possibly called TRBD1 or TRBD2 (5 bases each). The CDR3 sequence is CASTGGSYNEQFF. The CDR3 coding sequence is TGTGCCAGCACTGGGGGCTCCTACAATGAGCAGTTCTTC.